The rows below give T cell receptor beta chains drawn from one sample of a study of T cell responses to AZD1222 COVID-19 vaccine. Some clones are missing from TCRdb's copy, which holds only in-frame ones; the method was immunoSEQ multiplex PCR. The sample lists roughly 67,000 clones; about 90% were seen once. The sample consisted of peripheral blood, taken on day 0 of AZD1222 vaccination. Every receptor here comes from an adult in good health. The CDR3 runs from the conserved cysteine through the conserved F or W. D genes are given only for firm matches. Clone sizes are given selectively: once, few, many, or a class where the clone is expanded.

v_call: TRBV7-9; clone_size: -; d_call: -; j_call: TRBJ1-5; cdr3_aa: CASSLWDGSNQPQHF; cdr3_nt: TGTGCCAGCAGCTTATGGGACGGTAGCAATCAGCCCCAGCATTTT
v_call: TRBV7-9; clone_size: -; d_call: -; j_call: TRBJ2-2; cdr3_aa: CASSLGGTGELFF; cdr3_nt: TGTGCCAGCAGCTTAGGGGGGACCGGGGAGCTGTTTTTT
v_call: TRBV19; clone_size: few; d_call: TRBD1; j_call: TRBJ2-7; cdr3_aa: CASGPGTGAVYEQYF; cdr3_nt: TGTGCCAGTGGTCCCGGGACAGGGGCGGTGTACGAGCAGTACTTC
v_call: TRBV4-1; clone_size: -; d_call: TRBD2; j_call: TRBJ2-1; cdr3_aa: CASSQDFSLAAPYNEQFF; cdr3_nt: TGCGCCAGCAGCCAAGATTTTTCTCTAGCGGCACCCTACAATGAGCAGTTCTTC
v_call: TRBV6-1; clone_size: once; d_call: -; j_call: TRBJ2-7; cdr3_aa: CASSEDDVGAGSF; cdr3_nt: -
v_call: TRBV19; clone_size: -; d_call: TRBD1; j_call: TRBJ2-4; cdr3_aa: CASSRDRGGIQYF; cdr3_nt: TGTGCCAGTAGTCGGGACAGGGGGGGCATTCAGTACTTC
v_call: TRBV24-1; clone_size: -; d_call: -; j_call: TRBJ2-2; cdr3_aa: CATSDHWDGTGELFF; cdr3_nt: TGTGCCACCAGTGATCATTGGGACGGCACCGGGGAGCTGTTTTTT
v_call: TRBV3-1/TRBV3-2; clone_size: -; d_call: TRBD2; j_call: TRBJ2-3; cdr3_aa: CASSLAGVDTQYF; cdr3_nt: TGTGCCAGCAGTCTAGCGGGAGTTGATACGCAGTATTTT
v_call: TRBV11-2; clone_size: -; d_call: TRBD1; j_call: TRBJ1-1; cdr3_aa: CASSSPQGVGRNTEAFF; cdr3_nt: TGTGCCAGCAGCTCTCCACAGGGGGTGGGTCGAAACACTGAAGCTTTCTTT
v_call: TRBV27; clone_size: -; d_call: -; j_call: TRBJ2-5; cdr3_aa: CASKRLSQETQYF; cdr3_nt: TGTGCCAGCAAACGACTCTCACAAGAGACCCAGTACTTC
v_call: TRBV7-6; clone_size: -; d_call: TRBD1; j_call: TRBJ2-7; cdr3_aa: CATEDRYEQYF; cdr3_nt: TGTGCCACGGAGGACAGGTACGAGCAGTACTTC
v_call: TRBV7-9; clone_size: -; d_call: TRBD1; j_call: TRBJ1-2; cdr3_aa: CASSTGTGKVYTF; cdr3_nt: TGTGCCAGCAGCACCGGGACAGGGAAGGTATACACCTTC
v_call: TRBV4-2; clone_size: -; d_call: -; j_call: TRBJ2-7; cdr3_aa: CASSQGLESSYEQYF; cdr3_nt: TGTGCCAGCAGCCAGGGGCTAGAGAGCTCCTACGAGCAGTACTTC
v_call: TRBV18; clone_size: -; d_call: -; j_call: TRBJ2-2; cdr3_aa: CASSYSPGGELFF; cdr3_nt: TGTGCCAGCTCATATTCCCCAGGCGGGGAGCTGTTTTTT
v_call: TRBV3-1/TRBV3-2; clone_size: -; d_call: -; j_call: TRBJ2-7; cdr3_aa: CASSPDAGPYEQYF; cdr3_nt: TGTGCCAGCAGCCCAGATGCAGGGCCCTACGAGCAGTACTTC
v_call: TRBV27; clone_size: -; d_call: -; j_call: TRBJ2-7; cdr3_aa: CASSTGRDQYEQYF; cdr3_nt: TGTGCCAGCTCGACAGGGAGGGATCAGTACGAGCAGTACTTC
v_call: TRBV5-6; clone_size: -; d_call: -; j_call: TRBJ1-2; cdr3_aa: CASSLGGLEGYTF; cdr3_nt: TGTGCCAGCAGCTTGGGGGGGCTGGAGGGCTACACCTTC
v_call: TRBV6-5; clone_size: -; d_call: -; j_call: TRBJ2-1; cdr3_aa: CASNTGFDYNEQFF; cdr3_nt: TGTGCCAGCAATACAGGTTTCGACTACAATGAGCAGTTCTTC
v_call: TRBV5-6; clone_size: few; d_call: -; j_call: TRBJ1-4; cdr3_aa: CASSFRTGLTNEKLFF; cdr3_nt: TGTGCCAGCAGCTTTAGAACAGGACTTACTAATGAAAAACTGTTTTTT
v_call: TRBV19; clone_size: -; d_call: -; j_call: TRBJ2-2; cdr3_aa: CASRQELNTGELFF; cdr3_nt: TGTGCCAGCAGACAGGAGCTGAACACCGGGGAGCTGTTTTTT
v_call: TRBV2; clone_size: -; d_call: -; j_call: TRBJ2-1; cdr3_aa: CASSEIRSFGNEQFF; cdr3_nt: TGTGCCAGCAGTGAAATCCGCAGCTTTGGCAATGAGCAGTTCTTC
v_call: TRBV7-2; clone_size: -; d_call: -; j_call: TRBJ1-4; cdr3_aa: CASSPARGWEKLFF; cdr3_nt: TGTGCCAGCAGCCCTGCGCGGGGTTGGGAAAAACTGTTTTTT
v_call: TRBV13; clone_size: -; d_call: -; j_call: TRBJ1-1; cdr3_aa: CASSLLQPGYTEAFF; cdr3_nt: TGTGCCAGCAGCTTACTACAACCGGGATACACTGAAGCTTTCTTT
v_call: TRBV24-1; clone_size: -; d_call: -; j_call: TRBJ2-6; cdr3_aa: CATSDLFGVLTF; cdr3_nt: TGTGCCACCAGTGATTTGTTCGGGGTCCTGACTTTC
v_call: TRBV15; clone_size: -; d_call: -; j_call: TRBJ1-2; cdr3_aa: CATSRDEGPPYGYTF; cdr3_nt: TGTGCCACCAGCAGAGATGAGGGCCCGCCCTATGGCTACACCTTC
v_call: TRBV4-2; clone_size: -; d_call: TRBD1; j_call: TRBJ1-1; cdr3_aa: CASSLGTGGTEAFF; cdr3_nt: TGTGCCAGCAGCTTGGGGACAGGGGGCACTGAAGCTTTCTTT
v_call: TRBV6-5; clone_size: -; d_call: -; j_call: TRBJ1-5; cdr3_aa: CASSKRETSQPQHF; cdr3_nt: TGTGCCAGCAGCAAAAGGGAGACCTCCCAGCCCCAGCATTTT
v_call: TRBV5-1; clone_size: -; d_call: -; j_call: TRBJ2-7; cdr3_aa: CASSQQVGVSYEQYF; cdr3_nt: TGCGCCAGCAGCCAACAGGTAGGAGTCTCCTACGAGCAGTACTTC